The 8 T cell receptor beta chains listed next were all sequenced from one sample in a study of cytomegalovirus exposure and HLA in healthy donors. PCR employed 60 Vbeta and 13 Jbeta primers. TCRdb keeps only in-frame clones here, not all; method: immunoSEQ multiplex PCR. The profile shows some 91,000 clones, about 75% of them singletons. Material: PBMCs. Receptor source: a man aged 35-49 years in good health and CMV-seropositive.

This chain joins TRBV29-1 and TRBJ2-3; D is unclear. Germline CDR1 and CDR2: SQVTM and ANQGSEA. V lost 2 bases, J lost 3 bases, and 9 bases lay in between. This CDR3 has 13 amino acids. The CDR3 nucleotides are TGCAGCGTTGAAACATCTTATACAGATACGCAGTATTTT. It specifies CSVETSYTDTQYF.

CDR3 DNA sequence: TGTGCCAGCAGCTTCGGACTAGCGGGGGTAGGGGAGACCCAGTACTTC. It translates to CASSFGLAGVGETQYF. The genes are TRBV7-8 and TRBJ2-5, with 13 bases fitting TRBD2. Germline loops: CDR1 SGHVS, CDR2 FQNEAQ. The J segment lost 5 bases and the V segment lost 3 bases, leaving 6 bases of the junction unmatched. This CDR3 is 16 amino acids long.

The V call is TRBV11-2, the J call TRBJ2-5, with D maybe TRBD1 (7 bases). Trimming took 5 bases from V and 3 from J, leaving 19 bases between them. This CDR3 comprises 16 residues. The germline V gene encodes CDR1 SGHAT and CDR2 FQNNGV. The CDR3 region is CASSTRGREREETQYF. CDR3 nucleotides: TGTGCCAGCAGCACAAGGGGGCGGGAAAGGGAAGAGACCCAGTACTTC.

This chain connects TRBV14 to TRBJ2-3; TRBD2 matches 7 bases. In germline, CDR1 is SGHDN, CDR2 FVKESK. CDR3 length: 19 amino acids. V shed 1 base, J shed 2 bases, and the junction held 15 bases outside the gene matches. In nucleotides, the CDR3 is TGTGCCAGCAGCCAAGGGTTAGCGGGCCCGCTGATTAACACAGATACGCAGTATTTT. It specifies CASSQGLAGPLINTDTQYF.

CDR3 protein: CASSLAADTGRGEQYF. CDR3 DNA: TGCGCCAGCAGCTTGGCCGCGGACACTGGGAGGGGGGAGCAGTACTTC. The chain combines TRBV5-1 with TRBJ2-7, with D possibly TRBD2 on 7 matching bases. The CDR3 extends over 16 amino acids. V was trimmed by 0 bases and J by 7 bases, leaving 20 bases between them. Germline V gene data show CDR1 as SGHRS and CDR2 as YFSETQ.

This clone was detected a few times. In DNA form, the CDR3 reads TGTGCCAGCAGCTTGGGTGGCGCGCGGAGTTTCTCTGGAAACACCATATATTTT. Translation: CASSLGGARSFSGNTIYF. The gene calls are TRBV5-4 and TRBJ1-3; D is undetermined. The CDR3 runs to 18 residues. CDR1 is SGHNT and CDR2 is YYREEE in the germline V gene (reference sequence). Trimming cost V 0 bases and J 0 bases, with 16 bases left between them.

This chain's CDR3 is CASSQTWGEVYEQYF. The CDR3 DNA is TGCGCCAGCAGCCAAACCTGGGGGGAGGTCTACGAGCAGTACTTC. The rearrangement uses TRBV4-1 and TRBJ2-7; tentatively, D is TRBD2 (6 bases). The CDR3 is 15 amino acids. Germline CDR1 and CDR2: MGHRA and YSYEKL. The V gene lost 2 bases and the J gene lost 3 bases, with 14 bases spanning the gap.

V and J are TRBV14 and TRBJ2-5; maybe TRBD1 (6 bases). Gene TRBJ2-7 matches the end of the DNA better, so the J call may be wrong. The CDR3 spans 16 residues. Per germline, CDR1 SGHDN and CDR2 FVKESK. DNA for the CDR3: TGTGCCAGCAGCCGCCTAGGGGGTTCGAGCTCCTACGAGCAGTACTTC. Amino acids: CASSRLGGSSSYEQYF.